The text below deals with one T cell receptor (beta chain). TCRdb reanalysed the RT-PCR reads using MiXCR and keeps one entry per CDR3 protein. The sample comprises about 570 distinct CDR3 sequences, around 50% of which are singletons, and roughly 52% rests with the top ten. The sequence was obtained from a female donor with primary Sjogren's syndrome. The sequenced sample consisted of memory CD4+ T cells from salivary gland.

The CDR3 protein is CPHRDRGSYEQYF. The CDR3 DNA sequence: TGCCCGCACCGGGACAGGGGCTCCTACGAGCAGTACTTC. The chain joins TRBV5-1 to TRBJ2-7, with 10 bases aligning to TRBD1. The CDR3 loop spans 13 amino acids. Germline V gene sequence: CDR1 SGHRS, CDR2 YFSETQ. Using reference TRBV5-1 and TRBJ2-7 for the parts outside the CDR3, the full variable domain is KAGVTQTPRYLIKTRGQQVTLSCSPISGHRSVSWYQQTPGQGLQFLFEYFSETQRNKGNFPGRFSGRQFSNSRSEMNVSTLELGDSALYLCPHRDRGSYEQYFGPGTRLTVT.